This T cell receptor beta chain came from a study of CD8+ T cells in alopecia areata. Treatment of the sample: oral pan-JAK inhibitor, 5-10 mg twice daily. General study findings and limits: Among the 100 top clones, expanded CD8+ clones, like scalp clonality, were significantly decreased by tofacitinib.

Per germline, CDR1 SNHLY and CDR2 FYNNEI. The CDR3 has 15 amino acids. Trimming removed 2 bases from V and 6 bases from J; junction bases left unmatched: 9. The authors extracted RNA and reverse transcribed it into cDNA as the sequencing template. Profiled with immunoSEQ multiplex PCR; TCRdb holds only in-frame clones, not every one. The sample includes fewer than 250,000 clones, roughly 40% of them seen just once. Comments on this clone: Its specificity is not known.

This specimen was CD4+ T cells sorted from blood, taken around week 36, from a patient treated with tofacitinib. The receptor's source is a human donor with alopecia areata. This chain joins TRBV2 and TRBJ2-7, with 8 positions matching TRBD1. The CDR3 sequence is CASSERRGQGGEQYF. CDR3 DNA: TGTGCCAGCAGTGAACGGCGCGGACAGGGAGGCGAGCAGTACTTC.